These 15 T cell receptor beta chains were all obtained from the same sample, sequenced in a study of tissue T cells after allogeneic stem cell transplantation. Sequenced by immunoSEQ multiplex PCR; TCRdb stores in-frame clones only, minus some. The table lists about 7,800 clones, under 50% of them singletons. As to time point: mouse harvest day 7 after allogeneic transplant. Tail vein injection delivered 10^7 T-cell-depleted bone marrow cells and 10^6 splenic CD5+ T cells. The sample was gut tissue. The receptor set was obtained from a female BALB/c mouse given C57BL/6 T cells with graft-versus-host disease after an allogeneic hematopoietic cell transplant.

Remarks on this clone: Mouse germline and gene names are used. From the germline J gene comes the end of the CDR3, since the read stops 1 residue before it. The V and J genes are TRBV15 and TRBJ2-7; 9 bases align to TRBD2. V lost 1 base and J lost 4; bases outside the gene matches: 2. Germline lookup yields CDR1 SGHND and CDR2 FRSKSL. This CDR3 has 14 amino acids. This CDR3 is CASSLGTGAYEQYF. The CDR3 bases that were read are TGTGCCAGCAGTTTAGGGACTGGGGCTTATGAACAGTAC.

As for this clone: Gene labels here are mouse ones. The CDR3 end falls 1 residue outside the read, so it is completed with the germline J gene. The J gene is TRBJ2-7, the V gene TRBV13-1; 9 bases map to TRBD2. The CDR3 runs 13 residues. The germline V gene encodes CDR1 NSHNY and CDR2 SYGAGN. Losses at the gene ends were 3 bases for V and 4 bases for J; bases not matched to a gene: 2. CDR3 residues: CASSGGLGYEQYF. The covered CDR3 bases are TGTGCCAGCAGTGGGGGACTGGGATATGAACAGTAC.

This clone was observed a few times. Mouse gene names apply. From the germline J gene comes the end of the CDR3, since the read stops 1 residue before it. V and J are TRBV26 and TRBJ1-2; 7 bases line up with TRBD1. Looked up from germline, CDR1 is KGHPV and CDR2 is FQNQEV (reference sequence). The CDR3 is made up of 14 amino acids. With 6 bases clipped from V and 0 bases from J, the junction kept 4 bases outside the gene matches. The chain's CDR3 is CASRTGTANSDYTF. CDR3 DNA, as far as it was read: TGTGCCAGCAGAACCGGGACAGCAAACTCCGACTACACC.

Worth noting for this clone: Mouse gene names and germline throughout. The CDR3 sequence: CASSLRLGGLEQFF. The CDR3 bases that were read are TGTGCCAGCAGCTTAAGGCTGGGGGGGCTTGAGCAGTTC. V gene TRBV3 combines with J gene TRBJ2-1; 10 bases align to TRBD2. The read terminates 1 residue before the CDR3 end, so the remaining end is supplied by the germline J gene. The V segment lost 2 bases and the J segment 9 bases; nucleotides outside the gene matches: 4. The length of the CDR3 is 14 residues. Germline loops: CDR1 SNHLY, CDR2 FYNGKV (reference sequence).

As regards this clone: Germline and genes: mouse. From the germline J gene comes the end of the CDR3, since the read stops 1 residue before it. The chain combines TRBV15 with TRBJ2-4; TRBD2 aligns across 9 bases. Germline assignment: CDR1 SGHND and CDR2 FRSKSL. This CDR3 has 13 residues. With 3 bases clipped from V and 6 bases from J, the junction kept 1 base outside the gene matches. This CDR3 reads CASSLLGGNTLYF. CDR3 DNA (partial): TGTGCCAGCAGTTTGCTGGGGGGGAACACCTTGTAC. Full variable domain (rest looked up from reference TRBV15 and TRBJ2-4): DAGVTQTPRHEVAEKGQTIILKCEPVSGHNDLFWYRQTKIQGLELLSYFRSKSLMEDGGAFKDRFKAEMLNSSFSTLKIQPTEPKDSAVYLCASSLLGGNTLYFGAGTRLSVL.

Comment on this clone: The genes and germline here are from mouse. The read halts 1 residue ahead of the CDR3 end, with the missing end drawn from the germline J gene. The rearrangement uses TRBV26 and TRBJ1-4; 9 nucleotides align to TRBD1. J was trimmed by 0 bases and V by 2 bases; bases with no gene match: 1. CDR3 size: 16 residues. Germline CDR1 reads KGHPV; CDR2 reads FQNQEV (reference sequence). CDR3 residues: CASSLGQGISNERLFF. Partial CDR3 DNA: TGTGCCAGCAGTCTGGGACAGGGGATTTCCAACGAAAGATTATTT.

This clone was counted between two and nine times. The gene symbols are mouse symbols. The CDR3 sequence is CSSSQSNRAEVFF. Partial CDR3 DNA: TGCTCCAGCAGTCAATCGAACAGGGCGGAAGTCTTC. This rearrangement joins TRBV23 to TRBJ1-1; the D call TRBD1 from the table was never checked on the DNA. The read falls 1 residue short of the CDR3 end, and the missing part is taken from the germline J gene. In germline, CDR1 is KGHTA, CDR2 FQNQQP. The CDR3 runs to 13 residues. Complete variable domain (other parts from reference TRBV23 and TRBJ1-1): DAAVTQKPRYLIKMKGQEAEMKCIPEKGHTAVFWYQQKQSKELKFLIYFQNQQPLDQIDMVKERFSAVCPSSSLCSLGIRTCEAEDSALYLCSSSQSNRAEVFFGKGTRLTVV.

A remark on this clone: Gene names follow the mouse nomenclature. From the germline J gene comes the end of the CDR3, since the read stops 1 residue before it. The chain joins TRBV3 to TRBJ1-4; the D gene is possibly TRBD1 (6 bases). The V gene's germline CDR1 is SNHLY and CDR2 FYNGKV (reference sequence). The CDR3 is made up of 13 amino acids. Trimming cost V 4 bases and J 3 bases, with 6 bases left between them. The CDR3 here is CASSWDTNERLFF. The sequenced CDR3 bases are TGTGCCAGCAGCTGGGACACCAACGAAAGATTATTT.

The sample holds a few counts of this clone. The germline and genes are mouse ones. The CDR3 end falls 1 residue outside the read, so it is completed with the germline J gene. This sequence joins TRBV4 and TRBJ1-6, with D possibly matching TRBD1 (5 bases). TRBJ1-6 is given ORF status, its function remaining uncertain. With 5 bases removed from V and 8 bases from J, the gap between germline ends came to 7 bases. CDR1 and CDR2 from the germline V gene are LGHDT and YNNKQL (reference sequence). This CDR3 is built from 12 residues. The CDR3 reads CASSPTDSPLYF. The part of the CDR3 DNA that was read is TGTGCCAGCAGCCCGACAGATTCGCCCCTCTAC.

Concerning this clone: Gene names denote mouse genes. The sequence runs out 1 residue before the end of the CDR3; the remainder is reconstructed from the germline J gene. V usage is TRBV26 and J usage is TRBJ2-4, with no clear D. Germline V CDR1 and CDR2: KGHPV, FQNQEV (reference sequence). V lost 2 bases to trimming and J lost 2 bases, with 5 bases between them. CDR3 size: 13 residues. Here the CDR3 reads CASSLRNQNTLYF. The part of the CDR3 DNA that was read is TGTGCCAGCAGTCTGAGGAATCAAAACACCTTGTAC.

A few counts support this clone. Mouse names are used for the genes. The read is 1 residue too short to cover the CDR3 end, so that end is filled in from the germline J gene. The rearrangement links TRBV26 to TRBJ1-2; D gene uncertain. Trimming cost V 4 bases and J 1 base, with 4 bases left between them. This CDR3 spans 12 amino acids. Germline lookup yields CDR1 KGHPV and CDR2 FQNQEV (reference sequence). This chain's CDR3 is CASSHRNSDYTF. The CDR3 bases that were read are TGTGCCAGCAGTCACAGAAACTCCGACTACACC.

In the case of this clone: The gene symbols are mouse symbols. The sequence runs out 1 residue before the end of the CDR3; the remainder is reconstructed from the germline J gene. The J gene is TRBJ2-7, the V gene TRBV3, with 10 nucleotides matching TRBD2. CDR3 length equals 14 residues. J was trimmed by 7 bases and V by 4 bases; bases with no gene match: 7. Germline V gene sequence: CDR1 SNHLY, CDR2 FYNGKV (reference sequence). The CDR3 sequence: CASSSDWGAPEQYF. CDR3 DNA (partial): TGTGCCAGCAGCTCAGACTGGGGGGCGCCCGAACAGTAC.

With respect to this clone: Mouse names are used for the genes. The part of the CDR3 DNA that was read is TGTGGTGCTATACCCTGGGGGCTCCAAGACACCCAGTAC. This codes for CGAIPWGLQDTQY. The full CDR3 sequence reads CGAIPWGLQDTQYF. The chain couples TRBV20 to TRBJ2-5; D is possibly TRBD2 (7 bases). The read halts 1 residue ahead of the CDR3 end, with the missing end drawn from the germline J gene. V was shortened by 4 bases and J by 2 bases, with 13 bases between the two germline ends. Germline CDR1 and CDR2: GFQATS and STVNSAI. The CDR3 extends over 14 amino acids.

Concerning this clone itself: The gene names given are mouse names. Read sequence stops 1 residue before the CDR3 end, and the germline J gene provides the missing end. The chain recombines TRBV26 with TRBJ2-3; TRBD2 matches 11 bases. J lost 3 bases, V lost 7 bases, and 3 bases had no gene match. Germline CDR1 is KGHPV and CDR2 is FQNQEV (reference sequence). There are 14 residues in the CDR3. Incomplete CDR3 DNA: TGTGCCAGCACCGGACTGGGGGGCGCAGAAACGCTGTAT. Translated: CASTGLGGAETLY. The full CDR3 protein reads CASTGLGGAETLYF.

Comment on this clone: All gene names here are mouse names. The read gets to within 1 residue of the CDR3 end, and the germline J gene fills in the rest. This chain uses TRBV3 with TRBJ2-4, with a tentative D call TRBD1 (6 bases). Germline loops: CDR1 SNHLY, CDR2 FYNGKV (reference sequence). The length of the CDR3 is 13 residues. V was clipped by 4 bases and J by 4 bases, with 9 bases between them. CDR3 protein: CASSSTGKNTLYF. The part of the CDR3 DNA that was read is TGTGCCAGCAGCTCGACAGGAAAAAACACCTTGTAC.